The T cell receptor beta chain under discussion was sequenced for a study of tissue T cells after allogeneic stem cell transplantation. General study findings and limits: This small cohort was clinically heterogeneous, and sampling depth was a limitation. Blood and spleen captured only part of the tissue TCR repertoire. Anatomically similar tissues had similar TCR repertoires within each patient. Some tissue clones might be persisting host cells; their alloreactivity or antigen specificity was not determined.

Comments on this clone: Its antigen is undetermined. Gene names follow the mouse nomenclature. The CDR3 end lies 1 residue beyond the end of the read and is filled in from the germline J gene.

Profiled with immunoSEQ multiplex PCR; TCRdb holds only in-frame clones, not every one. The table records 7,000 to 9,500 clones, 65% to 80% of them present only once. The CDR3 sequence is 13 residues long. V gave up 3 bases and J gave up 1 base, with 8 bases separating them. Germline CDR1 and CDR2: NNHNN and SYGAGS (reference sequence). The receptor's source is a female BALB/c mouse in good health. The MHC haplotype recorded for the strain is H2-d. Sequencing was done on a sample of blood. The rearrangement links TRBV13-2 to TRBJ2-7, with a possible D match to TRBD2 (5 bases). CDR3 sequence reads: CASGGLRSYEQYF. The sequenced part of the CDR3 DNA is TGTGCCAGCGGTGGACTGAGATCCTATGAACAGTAC.